This record covers a single TCR beta chain. Its antigen is currently unknown. The data are from a study of cytomegalovirus exposure and HLA in healthy donors. Study-wide results and limits: Being productive about 90% or about 30% of the time was typical of most TCR beta V segments in an earlier analysis.

Trimming cost V 6 bases and J 9 bases; bases outside gene matches: 9. The CDR3 length is 16 residues. The V gene's germline CDR1 is SGDLS and CDR2 YYNGEE. PCR used 60 Vbeta primers and 13 Jbeta primers. Produced via immunoSEQ multiplex PCR; TCRdb's table is partial and in-frame only. The table has approximately 220,000 clones, approximately 70% seen once. The TCR comes from a woman under 40 in good health and CMV-seronegative. The rearrangement joins TRBV9 to TRBJ2-2, with 15 nucleotides matching TRBD2. The sample consisted of PBMCs. Here the CDR3 reads CASNVGTSGGIRELFF. The CDR3 DNA reads as TGTGCCAGCAACGTGGGGACTAGCGGGGGGATACGGGAGCTGTTTTTT.